A single sample is the source of the 3 T cell receptor beta chains below, sequenced in a study of blood T cell repertoires in COVID-19 (dated by TCRdb to between 2020 and 2021). Libraries were constructed by the immunoSEQ multiplex PCR assay. TCRdb took this table from immuneACCESS and kept in-frame rearrangements with V and J called. Such tables lack part of the clones; where checked against another copy, unresolved V genes explain under half of the gap, and the rest is unexplained. In this sample the table shows about 42,000 clones, around 89% of which occur a single time. The ten largest account for roughly 2.8% of the sample. Material for sequencing was peripheral blood. The origin of the receptors is a man aged 50 or older with active COVID-19.

This clone was seen more than once but under ten times. This chain uses TRBV11-2 with TRBJ1-5, with D unresolved. The germline V and J ends were trimmed by 5 bases and 4 bases, with 9 bases remaining between them. CDR3 length: 13 amino acids. CDR1 is SGHAT and CDR2 is FQNNGV in the germline V gene. CDR3 sequence: CASSLVENQPQHF. In nucleotides, the CDR3 is TGTGCCAGCAGCCTGGTAGAGAATCAGCCCCAGCATTTT.

The J gene is TRBJ1-1, the V gene TRBV6-5, with a tentative D call TRBD1 (6 bases). Germline V gene data show CDR1 as MNHEY and CDR2 as SVGAGI. V lost 7 bases, J lost 0 bases, and 9 bases lay in between. The CDR3 consists of 13 residues. CDR3 sequence (DNA): TGTGCCAGCACAGGGGTTATGAACACTGAAGCTTTCTTT. Translating gives CASTGVMNTEAFF.

The chain combines TRBV12-3 or TRBV12-4 with TRBJ2-4, with no clear D. Trimming cost V 1 base and J 12 bases, with 10 bases left between them. The CDR3 runs to 12 residues. The CDR3 nucleotides read TGTGCCAGCAGTTTAGTAACGAGCACTCAGTACTTC. Protein sequence: CASSLVTSTQYF.